This entry lists 20 T cell receptor beta chains sequenced from one sample in a study of cytomegalovirus exposure and HLA in healthy donors. The primer mix had 60 Vbeta and 13 Jbeta primers. Some clones are missing from TCRdb's copy, which holds only in-frame ones; the method was immunoSEQ multiplex PCR. In the table there are some 180,000 clones, approximately 78% of which are singletons. Sample: PBMCs. The receptors come from a woman aged 30 to 39 in good health and CMV-seropositive.

The chain carries TRBV28 and TRBJ1-4, with TRBD1 as a possible D gene (5 bases). The CDR3 totals 13 residues. The V end lost 11 bases, the J end lost 4 bases, and 14 bases lay between the germline ends. Per the germline V gene, CDR1 is MDHEN and CDR2 is SYDVKM. In DNA, the CDR3 is TGTGCCGCCCAGGACACCGATAATGAAAAACTGTTTTTT. It yields the protein CAAQDTDNEKLFF.

V usage is TRBV6-1 and J usage is TRBJ1-1, with TRBD1 matching over 10 bases. Per germline, CDR1 MNHNS and CDR2 SASEGT. This CDR3 region has 14 residues. V shed 2 bases, J shed 8 bases, and the junction held 5 bases outside the gene matches. CDR3: CASSEKADRGEAFF. CDR3 sequence (DNA): TGTGCCAGCAGTGAAAAGGCGGACAGGGGGGAAGCTTTCTTT.

The chain couples TRBV5-5 to TRBJ2-2; 10 bases fit TRBD2. The V segment lost 0 bases and the J segment 4 bases; nucleotides outside the gene matches: 9. The CDR3 runs to 18 residues. Germline CDR1 and CDR2: SGHKS and YYEKEE (reference sequence). The CDR3: CASSLALILAGFTGELFF. CDR3 nucleotides: TGTGCCAGCAGCTTGGCTCTGATACTAGCGGGGTTCACCGGGGAGCTGTTTTTT.

This clone came up a few times. The chain has TRBV5-1 and TRBJ1-1, with a weak D call TRBD1 (5 bases). CDR1 SGHRS and CDR2 YFSETQ come from the germline V gene. V lost 4 bases to trimming and J lost 5 bases, with 21 bases between them. The CDR3 extends over 16 amino acids. The CDR3, as DNA: TGCGCCAGCAGCCCCGGGCAGGGAGGGCCCTTTACTGAAGCTTTCTTT. Translation: CASSPGQGGPFTEAFF.

The rearrangement uses TRBV7-6 and TRBJ2-5, with D possibly being TRBD1 (6 bases). The CDR3 loop spans 14 amino acids. The germline V gene encodes CDR1 SGHVS and CDR2 FNYEAQ. V lost 5 bases, J lost 0 bases, and 10 bases lay in between. CDR3 residues: CASSPDSYQETQYF. DNA for the CDR3: TGTGCCAGCAGCCCGGACAGTTACCAAGAGACCCAGTACTTC. The full variable domain, rest sourced from reference TRBV7-6 and TRBJ2-5, is GAGVSQSPRYKVTKRGQDVALRCDPISGHVSLYWYRQALGQGPEFLTYFNYEAQQDKSGLPNDRFSAERPEGSISTLTIQRTEQRDSAMYRCASSPDSYQETQYFGPGTRLLVL.

The rearrangement uses TRBV7-6 and TRBJ1-2; tentative D call: TRBD1 (6 bases). The CDR3 has 16 amino acids. V was trimmed by 5 bases and J by 8 bases, leaving 24 bases between them. Germline V gene data show CDR1 as SGHVS and CDR2 as FNYEAQ. The CDR3 here is CASSPRGAVASSGYTF. The DNA for the CDR3 is TGTGCCAGCAGCCCCAGGGGTGCCGTAGCTTCATCCGGCTACACCTTC. The entire variable domain, with the rest obtained from reference TRBV7-6 and TRBJ1-2, is as follows: GAGVSQSPRYKVTKRGQDVALRCDPISGHVSLYWYRQALGQGPEFLTYFNYEAQQDKSGLPNDRFSAERPEGSISTLTIQRTEQRDSAMYRCASSPRGAVASSGYTFGSGTRLTVV.

The J gene is TRBJ1-6, the V gene TRBV19; TRBD1 agrees at 7 bases. The CDR3 runs to 15 residues. With V trimmed by 4 bases and J by 7 bases, 7 bases remained unmatched. The germline V gene has CDR1 LNHDA and CDR2 SQIVND (reference sequence). The CDR3 loop reads CASSTTGMNNSPLHF. The CDR3 nucleotides are TGTGCCAGTAGTACGACAGGGATGAACAATTCACCCCTCCACTTT.

The chain has TRBV19 and TRBJ2-7; 7 bases fit TRBD2. Per the germline V gene, CDR1 is LNHDA and CDR2 is SQIVND (reference sequence). Trimming removed 4 bases from V and 0 bases from J; junction bases left unmatched: 6. The CDR3 is 15 residues long. This chain's CDR3 is CASSREGLSSYEQYF. The CDR3 nucleotides are TGTGCCAGTAGTAGGGAGGGGTTGAGCTCCTACGAGCAGTACTTC.

The gene calls are TRBV10-3 and TRBJ2-7; 9 bases fit TRBD1. From germline, CDR1 is ENHRY and CDR2 SYGVKD. J lost 1 base, V lost 0 bases, and 4 bases had no gene match. The CDR3 has 16 amino acids. CDR3 in amino acids: CAISESQTGGSYEQYF. For the CDR3, the DNA is TGTGCCATCAGTGAGTCGCAGACAGGGGGTTCCTACGAGCAGTACTTC.

The chain employs TRBV6-1 and TRBJ1-5, with D maybe TRBD1 (5 bases). Trimming removed 6 bases at V and 2 bases at J, with 8 bases between. Germline CDR1 reads MNHNS; CDR2 reads SASEGT. The CDR3 loop spans 13 amino acids. CDR3 protein: CASRGQGNQPQHF. DNA of the CDR3: TGTGCCAGCAGGGGGCAAGGCAATCAGCCCCAGCATTTT.

The rearrangement links TRBV19 to TRBJ1-1; D remains unclear. The CDR3 loop spans 15 amino acids. Germline V gene lookup returns CDR1 LNHDA and CDR2 SQIVND (reference sequence). Trimming removed 0 bases at V and 2 bases at J, with 10 bases between. Written as DNA, the CDR3 is TGTGCCAGTAGTATAGAAGGTGCAGGAAACACTGAAGCTTTCTTT. It encodes CASSIEGAGNTEAFF.

The chain links TRBV30 to TRBJ2-3; D is perhaps TRBD1 (6 bases). CDR1 is GTSNPN and CDR2 is SVGIG in the germline V gene (reference sequence). V was cut by 4 bases and J by 4 bases, with 15 bases left in between. The CDR3 spans 14 residues. The CDR3: CAWTPDRTADTQYF. The DNA for the CDR3 is TGTGCCTGGACCCCAGATCGGACAGCAGATACGCAGTATTTT.

V and J are TRBV6-1 and TRBJ2-5, with 8 positions matching TRBD2. V was clipped by 3 bases and J by 1 base; unmatched bases: 4. Germline V CDR1 and CDR2: MNHNS, SASEGT. CDR3 length: 15 amino acids. Here the CDR3 reads CASSDWRGAQETQYF. The DNA of the CDR3 is TGTGCCAGCAGTGACTGGCGGGGGGCCCAAGAGACCCAGTACTTC.

The rearrangement links TRBV5-6 to TRBJ1-3; D ambiguous. The CDR3 totals 12 residues. Germline V gives CDR1 SGHDT, CDR2 YYEEEE. The CDR3 is CALMWRRNTIYF. CDR3 coding DNA: TGTGCTTTAATGTGGAGGAGAAACACCATATATTTT.

This clone was seen more than once but under ten times. The chain combines TRBV12-1 with TRBJ2-1; the D call TRBD1 from the table was never checked on the DNA. TRBV12-1 is deemed a pseudogene. There are 16 residues in the CDR3. Here the CDR3 DNA reads TGTGCCAGCAGCTTTGTCACGCAGGGCTCCTACAATGAGCAGTTCTTC. This sequence encodes CASSFVTQGSYNEQFF.

J is TRBJ1-5 and V is TRBV19; D gene uncertain. Germline V lookup: CDR1 LNHDA, CDR2 SQIVND (reference sequence). Trimming pared 5 bases from V and 1 base from J, leaving 15 bases between. The length of the CDR3 is 16 residues. The CDR3, as DNA: TGTGCCAGTAGTCTTCTGGCGGGGAAGAGCAATCAGCCCCAGCATTTT. It is translated as CASSLLAGKSNQPQHF.

About this clone: Germline is not matched at one junction end, which may reflect a read error. The chain carries TRBV11-2 and TRBJ1-1; maybe TRBD1 (5 bases). The CDR3 sequence is 13 residues long. Per the germline V gene, CDR1 is SGHAT and CDR2 is FQNNGV. The CDR3 protein is CASRLEGRTEAFF. The DNA for the CDR3 is TGTGCCAGCAGATTAGAGGGGCGGACTGAAGCTTTCTTT.

The chain employs TRBV7-9 and TRBJ2-5, with TRBD2 matching over 8 bases. This CDR3 has 17 amino acids. In germline, CDR1 is SEHNR, CDR2 FQNEAQ (reference sequence). After removal of 5 bases from V and 3 bases from J, the junction contained 14 bases not matched to a gene. The CDR3 sequence: CASSPSLAGLLEETQYF. The CDR3 nucleotides are TGTGCCAGCAGCCCTTCTTTAGCGGGGCTGCTTGAAGAGACCCAGTACTTC.

V is TRBV2 and J is TRBJ1-3, with D possibly matching TRBD1 (6 bases). Trimming left V 7 bases short and J 2 bases short, with 15 bases between. This CDR3 is 15 amino acids long. The germline gives CDR1 SNHLY, CDR2 FYNNEI. For the CDR3, the DNA is TGTGCCAGCAAGACAGGCAGCAGGACTGGAAACACCATATATTTT. Translation: CASKTGSRTGNTIYF.

This clone was counted a few times. The genes are TRBV7-8 and TRBJ2-7; a weak D match, TRBD1 (5 bases). The V end was cut by 5 bases, the J end by 2 bases, with 13 bases between. The CDR3 has 14 amino acids. The germline V gene encodes CDR1 SGHVS and CDR2 FQNEAQ. The CDR3 DNA sequence: TGTGCCAGCAGCCTAGACAGTTCCACCTACGAGCAGTACTTC. This codes for CASSLDSSTYEQYF. The whole variable domain, remainder taken from reference TRBV7-8 and TRBJ2-7, is GAGVSQSPRYKVAKRGQDVALRCDPISGHVSLFWYQQALGQGPEFLTYFQNEAQLDKSGLPSDRFFAERPEGSVSTLKIQRTQQEDSAVYLCASSLDSSTYEQYFGPGTRLTVT.